This entry concerns a single TCR beta chain. The antigen is unknown. The data are from a study of CD8+ T cells in alopecia areata. Study-level findings and limits: Lesional scalp displayed greater clonality than normal scalp, most notably in alopecia totalis/universalis.

Following extraction, RNA underwent reverse transcription to cDNA, which served as the sequencing template. Some clones are missing from TCRdb's copy, which holds only in-frame ones; the method was immunoSEQ multiplex PCR. Altogether 150,000 or so clones are present, more than 45% being singletons, with the ten largest covering 15% to 20%. Material: CD8+ T cells sorted from blood, obtained at week 0. This receptor was identified in a human donor with alopecia areata.

The CDR3 loop is CSVGGTGAHGYTF. The CDR3 region has the DNA TGCAGCGTTGGGGGGACAGGAGCTCATGGCTACACCTTC. The chain joins TRBV29-1 to TRBJ1-2; 8 bases fit TRBD1. Germline CDR1 is SQVTM and CDR2 is ANQGSEA. The CDR3 contains 13 residues. Losses at the gene ends were 4 bases for V and 6 bases for J; bases not matched to a gene: 7. Complete variable domain (other parts from reference TRBV29-1 and TRBJ1-2): SAVISQKPSRDICQRGTSLTIQCQVDSQVTMMFWYRQQPGQSLTLIATANQGSEATYESGFVIDKFPISRPNLTFSTLTVSNMSPEDSSIYLCSVGGTGAHGYTFGSGTRLTVV.